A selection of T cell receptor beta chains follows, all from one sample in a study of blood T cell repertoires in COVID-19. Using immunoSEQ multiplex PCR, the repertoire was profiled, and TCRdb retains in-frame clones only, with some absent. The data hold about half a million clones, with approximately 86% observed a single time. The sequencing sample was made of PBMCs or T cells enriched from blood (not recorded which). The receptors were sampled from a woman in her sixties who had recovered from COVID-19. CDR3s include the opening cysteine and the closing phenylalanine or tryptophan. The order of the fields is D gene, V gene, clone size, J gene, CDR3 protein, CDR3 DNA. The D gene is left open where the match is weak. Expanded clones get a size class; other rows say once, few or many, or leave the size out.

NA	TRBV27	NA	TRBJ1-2	CASSFVGAEGYTF	TGTGCCAGCAGTTTTGTGGGGGCGGAAGGCTACACCTTC
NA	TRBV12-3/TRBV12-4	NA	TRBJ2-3	CADRGSTDTQYF	TGTGCTGACCGGGGGAGCACAGATACGCAGTATTTT
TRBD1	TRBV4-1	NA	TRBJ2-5	CASSLVTGQQETQYF	TGCGCCAGCAGCCTAGTGACAGGGCAACAAGAGACCCAGTACTTC
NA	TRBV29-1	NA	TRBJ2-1	CSAVRTGNEQFF	TGCAGCGCCGTCCGTACAGGAAATGAGCAGTTCTTC
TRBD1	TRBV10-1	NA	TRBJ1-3	CASTDGTGAGNTIYF	TGCGCCAGCACCGACGGGACAGGGGCTGGAAACACCATATATTTT
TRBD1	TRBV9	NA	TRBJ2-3	CASSVSPGTGTSSTDTQYF	TGTGCCAGCAGCGTATCGCCAGGGACAGGGACGTCTAGCACAGATACGCAGTATTTT
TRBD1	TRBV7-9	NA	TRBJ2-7	CASSPTGDEQYF	TGTGCCAGCAGTCCGACAGGGGACGAGCAGTACTTC
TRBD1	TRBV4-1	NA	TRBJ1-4	CASSQVQGGEKLFF	TGCGCCAGCAGCCAAGTCCAGGGGGGCGAAAAACTGTTTTTT
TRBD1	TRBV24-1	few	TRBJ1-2	CATSDSTGGGNYGYTF	TGTGCCACCAGTGATTCCACAGGGGGAGGTAACTATGGCTACACCTTC
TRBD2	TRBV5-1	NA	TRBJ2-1	CASRGGTGLAQRSSYNEQFF	TGCGCCAGCAGGGGGGGCACCGGACTAGCGCAGCGTAGCTCCTACAATGAGCAGTTCTTC
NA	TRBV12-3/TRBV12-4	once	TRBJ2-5	CASSLQGVAQYF	TGTGCCAGCAGTTTACAGGGTGTTGCCCAGTACTTC
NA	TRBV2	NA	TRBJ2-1	CASSDRVGEQFF	TGTGCCAGCAGTGACAGGGTAGGGGAGCAGTTCTTC
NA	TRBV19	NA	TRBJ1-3	CASSIGPGKYSGNTIYF	TGTGCCAGTAGTATAGGTCCGGGGAAGTACTCTGGAAACACCATATATTTT
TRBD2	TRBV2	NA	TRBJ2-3	CASSRLAGDTDTQYF	TGTGCCAGCAGCCGACTAGCGGGGGACACAGATACGCAGTATTTT
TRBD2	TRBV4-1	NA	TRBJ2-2	CASSPGGVNTGELFF	TGCGCCAGCAGCCCCGGGGGGGTGAACACCGGGGAGCTGTTTTTT
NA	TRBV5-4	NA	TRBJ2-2	CASSPQGGGDTGELFF	TGTGCCAGCAGCCCTCAAGGGGGCGGGGACACCGGGGAGCTGTTTTTT
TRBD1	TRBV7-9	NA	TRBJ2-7	CASSLSGGRYEQYF	TGTGCCAGCAGCCTTTCAGGGGGCAGGTACGAGCAGTACTTC
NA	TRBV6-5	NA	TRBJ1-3	CASRYQAQTGNTIYF	TGTGCCAGCAGATACCAGGCGCAGACTGGAAACACCATATATTTT
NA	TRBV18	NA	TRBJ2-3	CASSPKDFSTDTQYF	TGTGCCAGCTCACCAAAAGACTTTAGCACAGATACGCAGTATTTT
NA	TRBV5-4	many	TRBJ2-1	CASSLAFHHEQFF	TGTGCCAGCAGCTTGGCATTTCATCATGAGCAGTTCTTC
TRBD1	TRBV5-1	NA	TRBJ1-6	CASSPGQGVNSPLHF	TGCGCCAGCAGCCCCGGACAGGGTGTGAATTCACCCCTCCACTTT
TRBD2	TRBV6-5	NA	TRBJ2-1	CASSYSSGGQYNEQFF	TGTGCCAGCAGTTACTCGAGCGGGGGCCAATACAATGAGCAGTTCTTC
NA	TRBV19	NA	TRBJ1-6	CASSIVLGSDSPLHF	TGTGCCAGTAGTATAGTACTAGGGAGCGATTCACCCCTCCACTTT